One and the same sample provided the 26 T cell receptor beta chains below, sequenced in a study of T-cell memory formation after mild COVID-19. MiXCR, applied by TCRdb to the 5' RACE reads, yields one record per CDR3 protein. The profile shows hundreds of thousands of distinct CDR3 sequences, around a sixth of them singletons. Sequences were obtained from PBMCs or a T cell subset sorted from them (not recorded which). All receptors derive from an adult woman who had mild COVID-19 (a few samples of this study predate the infection). Cell type and time point are not known.

The chain couples TRBV20-1 to TRBJ2-2; D is uncertain. V shed 0 bases and J shed 2 bases, with 7 bases lying between them. The CDR3 is 14 residues long. CDR1 and CDR2 from the germline V gene are DFQATT and SNEGSKA (reference sequence). CDR3 sequence (DNA): TGCAGTGCTAGAGAAAAGGAAAACACCGGGGAGCTGTTTTTT. This gives the protein CSAREKENTGELFF.

The V gene is TRBV5-1, the J gene TRBJ1-1, with TRBD1 as a possible D gene (6 bases). Trimming removed 1 base from V and 2 bases from J, with 12 bases in between. The CDR3 length is 15 residues. CDR1 and CDR2 from the germline V gene are SGHRS and YFSETQ. The DNA of the CDR3 is TGCGCCAGCAGCTTGTCTGGACAGACCAACACTGAAGCTTTCTTT. Translated: CASSLSGQTNTEAFF.

This clonotype was recorded a few times. V gene TRBV4-1 combines with J gene TRBJ2-5; possibly TRBD1 for D (5 bases). Trimming shortened V by 0 bases and J by 6 bases, and 8 bases separated the two germline ends. In germline, CDR1 is MGHRA, CDR2 YSYEKL. There are 13 residues in the CDR3. CDR3 protein: CASSQEDSKTQYF. The CDR3 DNA is TGCGCCAGCAGCCAAGAAGACAGCAAGACCCAGTACTTC.

The V gene is TRBV4-2, the J gene TRBJ2-7; the D call may be TRBD1 or TRBD2 (7 bases each). The CDR3 is made up of 14 amino acids. The ends were cut back, 0 bases at V and 5 bases at J, with 11 bases in the middle. Germline V lookup: CDR1 LGHNA, CDR2 YNFKEQ. The CDR3 loop is CASSQDRGRDEQYF. The CDR3 nucleotides are TGTGCCAGCAGCCAAGACAGGGGGAGGGACGAGCAGTACTTC.

The rearrangement links TRBV30 to TRBJ2-5; D is possibly TRBD2 (5 bases). CDR1 GTSNPN and CDR2 SVGIG come from the germline V gene (reference sequence). Trimming stripped 1 base from V and 5 bases from J, with 8 bases between. The CDR3 loop spans 12 amino acids. The CDR3 region has the DNA TGTGCCTGGAGTGCGTCGGGGGAGACCCAGTACTTC. As protein: CAWSASGETQYF. Together with reference TRBV30 and TRBJ2-5, the CDR3 gives the full variable domain: SQTIHQWPATLVQPVGSPLSLECTVEGTSNPNLYWYRQAAGRGLQLLFYSVGIGQISSEVPQNLSASRPQDRQFILSSKKLLLSDSGFYLCAWSASGETQYFGPGTRLLVL.

This clonotype has more than one count but fewer than ten. The chain has TRBV29-1 and TRBJ2-7, with 7 positions matching TRBD1. The CDR3 is 14 residues long. The germline V gene has CDR1 SQVTM and CDR2 ANQGSEA. V shed 0 bases, J shed 3 bases, and the junction held 5 bases outside the gene matches. The CDR3 sequence: CSVEDPDRVYEQYF. In DNA form, the CDR3 reads TGCAGCGTTGAAGACCCAGACAGGGTCTACGAGCAGTACTTC.

This clonotype was seen repeatedly, ten times or more. This sequence joins TRBV29-1 and TRBJ1-1; D is ambiguous. The CDR3 totals 11 residues. V was cut by 2 bases and J by 1 base, with 2 bases left in between. Germline V lookup: CDR1 SQVTM, CDR2 ANQGSEA. Here the CDR3 reads CSVERNTEAFF. The DNA of the CDR3 is TGCAGCGTTGAAAGGAACACTGAAGCTTTCTTT.

There are many counts of this clonotype. The chain uses TRBV7-3 and TRBJ2-1; 11 positions match TRBD2. J was trimmed by 7 bases and V by 0 bases; bases with no gene match: 2. CDR3 length equals 15 residues. Germline V gene lookup returns CDR1 SGHTA and CDR2 FQGTGA. The CDR3 DNA is TGTGCCAGCAGCTTAACCCCTAGCGGGGGGAATGAGCAGTTCTTC. Encoded protein: CASSLTPSGGNEQFF.

This clonotype was observed a few times. The chain carries TRBV6-6 and TRBJ1-1; the match to TRBD1 covers 9 bases. Trimming removed 5 bases from V and 2 bases from J; junction bases left unmatched: 6. The germline gives CDR1 MNHNY, CDR2 SVGAGI (reference sequence). The CDR3 has 15 amino acids. CDR3 nucleotides: TGTGCCAGCAGTCCACAGGGGGCGATCAACACTGAAGCTTTCTTT. Its protein product is CASSPQGAINTEAFF.

This clonotype was seen more than once but under ten times. The J gene is TRBJ2-3, the V gene TRBV7-9, with D possibly called TRBD1 or TRBD2 (6 bases each). Deletions cut 1 base from V and 1 base from J, with 12 bases between. This CDR3 has 16 amino acids. Per germline, CDR1 SEHNR and CDR2 FQNEAQ (reference sequence). CDR3 sequence: CASSLVEGGGTDTQYF. The CDR3 region has the DNA TGTGCCAGCAGCTTAGTCGAGGGGGGTGGCACAGATACGCAGTATTTT.

This clonotype was counted a few times. This sequence joins TRBV30 and TRBJ1-6; no firm D call. V was trimmed by 0 bases and J by 8 bases, leaving 5 bases between them. Germline loops: CDR1 GTSNPN, CDR2 SVGIG (reference sequence). The CDR3 length is 12 residues. CDR3 in DNA: TGTGCCTGGAGTGTTTGGGATTCACCCCTCCACTTT. Translation: CAWSVWDSPLHF.

In its sample, this clonotype was seen a few times. The rearrangement links TRBV10-3 to TRBJ1-2; 7 nucleotides agree with TRBD1. CDR3 size: 17 residues. CDR1 and CDR2 from the germline V gene are ENHRY and SYGVKD. V lost 0 bases and J lost 2; bases outside the gene matches: 9. CDR3 DNA: TGTGCCATCAGTGAGTCCCCCGGCCGACAGGGCAACTATGGCTACACCTTC. Encoded protein: CAISESPGRQGNYGYTF.

The rearrangement uses TRBV3-1 and TRBJ2-3, with 7 bases identical to TRBD1. CDR3 length: 16 residues. CDR1 and CDR2 (germline): LGHDT, YNNKEL (reference sequence). V lost 1 base, J lost 2 bases, and 6 bases stayed unmatched. In nucleotides, the CDR3 is TGTGCCAGCAGCCAAGTGACAGGGAGTCTCACAGATACGCAGTATTTT. Translation: CASSQVTGSLTDTQYF.

The chain links TRBV29-1 to TRBJ1-2; 7 bases line up with TRBD1. The V gene's germline CDR1 is SQVTM and CDR2 ANQGSEA. V lost 3 bases, J lost 3 bases, and 4 bases stayed unmatched. CDR3 length: 13 residues. CDR3: CSVDHGTDYGYTF. Here the CDR3 DNA reads TGCAGCGTTGATCACGGGACAGACTATGGCTACACCTTC. The full variable domain, with the rest looked up from reference TRBV29-1 and TRBJ1-2, is SAVISQKPSRDICQRGTSLTIQCQVDSQVTMMFWYRQQPGQSLTLIATANQGSEATYESGFVIDKFPISRPNLTFSTLTVSNMSPEDSSIYLCSVDHGTDYGYTFGSGTRLTVV.

This clonotype was counted only a few times. The rearrangement uses TRBV4-1 and TRBJ2-5; 11 bases match TRBD2. CDR1 MGHRA and CDR2 YSYEKL come from the germline V gene. The CDR3 sequence is 16 residues long. Trimming took 0 bases from V and 9 from J; bases not matched to a gene: 9. CDR3 DNA: TGCGCCAGCAGCCAAGAGCCCGGGACTAGCGGCACCTCCCAGTACTTC. It is translated as CASSQEPGTSGTSQYF.

The CDR3 sequence: CATSPVPGQATDTQYF. CDR3 in DNA: TGTGCCACCTCCCCCGTTCCGGGACAGGCCACAGATACGCAGTATTTT. V and J are TRBV2 and TRBJ2-3; 8 bases agree with TRBD1. This CDR3 region has 16 residues. J gave up 2 bases and V 10 bases, and 14 bases lay outside the gene matches. The germline V gene encodes CDR1 SNHLY and CDR2 FYNNEI.

The V gene is TRBV29-1, the J gene TRBJ2-3, with D uncertain. V was clipped by 0 bases and J by 3 bases, with 4 bases between them. The CDR3 sequence is 12 residues long. Germline values: CDR1 SQVTM, CDR2 ANQGSEA. The CDR3 protein is CSVEEGTDTQYF. In DNA form, the CDR3 reads TGCAGCGTTGAAGAAGGGACAGATACGCAGTATTTT.

The CDR3 DNA follows: TGTGCCAGCAGATCTCCCCGGACAGGGCTCGTTCCTAACTATGGCTACACCTTC. This sequence encodes CASRSPRTGLVPNYGYTF. The chain links TRBV28 to TRBJ1-2, with 8 bases matching TRBD1. There are 18 residues in the CDR3. Germline-derived CDR1 and CDR2 are MDHEN and SYDVKM. V trimming: 6 bases; J trimming: 0 bases; junction bases outside the gene matches: 15.

The J gene is TRBJ1-1, the V gene TRBV5-1; D gene uncertain. The V gene lost 2 bases and the J gene lost 4 bases, with 6 bases spanning the gap. CDR1 and CDR2 from the germline V gene are SGHRS and YFSETQ. The CDR3 spans 12 residues. The CDR3 sequence: CASSLVATEAFF. CDR3 nucleotide sequence: TGCGCCAGCAGCTTAGTGGCCACTGAAGCTTTCTTT.

This clonotype was seen ten or more times. This chain links TRBV24-1 with TRBJ1-5, with a weak D call TRBD1 (5 bases). Germline CDR1 reads KGHDR; CDR2 reads SFDVKD. This CDR3 is 13 amino acids long. V was pared by 9 bases and J by 4 bases, with 12 bases between. The CDR3 region has the DNA TGTGCCACCCAGGGTGGATGGAATCAGCCCCAGCATTTT. It specifies CATQGGWNQPQHF.

The sample holds a few counts of this clonotype. The rearrangement uses TRBV7-9 and TRBJ2-3; weak D call: TRBD2 (5 bases). This CDR3 region has 16 residues. Germline loops: CDR1 SEHNR, CDR2 FQNEAQ (reference sequence). The V end lost 1 base, the J end lost 1 base, and 12 bases lay between the germline ends. The chain's CDR3 is CASSLGGAWGTDTQYF. DNA of the CDR3: TGTGCCAGCAGCTTAGGGGGAGCTTGGGGCACAGATACGCAGTATTTT.

Many counts were recorded for this clonotype. The J gene is TRBJ2-3, the V gene TRBV7-9; D is unresolved. This CDR3 contains 12 residues. Per the germline V gene, CDR1 is SEHNR and CDR2 is FQNEAQ (reference sequence). The V and J ends lost 1 base and 4 bases respectively, with 3 bases between them. The CDR3 DNA reads as TGTGCCAGCAGCTTAGGTCCAGATACGCAGTATTTT. It codes for CASSLGPDTQYF.

The chain carries TRBV5-1 and TRBJ2-2; possibly TRBD2 for D (5 bases). V gave up 7 bases and J gave up 0 bases, with 7 bases separating them. The CDR3 consists of 13 residues. The germline gives CDR1 SGHRS, CDR2 YFSETQ. CDR3 protein: CASGLTNTGELFF. The CDR3 coding sequence is TGCGCCAGCGGACTTACGAACACCGGGGAGCTGTTTTTT. The variable domain in full, with the rest retrieved from reference TRBV5-1 and TRBJ2-2, is KAGVTQTPRYLIKTRGQQVTLSCSPISGHRSVSWYQQTPGQGLQFLFEYFSETQRNKGNFPGRFSGRQFSNSRSEMNVSTLELGDSALYLCASGLTNTGELFFGEGSRLTVL.

V is TRBV29-1 and J is TRBJ1-1; D not certain. The length of the CDR3 is 13 residues. From germline, CDR1 is SQVTM and CDR2 ANQGSEA. The ends were cut back, 5 bases at V and 8 bases at J, with 18 bases in the middle. This CDR3 reads CSVRRGEVIEAFF. The CDR3 DNA is TGCAGCGTTCGTCGCGGGGAGGTTATAGAAGCTTTCTTT. Filled out from reference TRBV29-1 and TRBJ1-1, the complete variable domain reads SAVISQKPSRDICQRGTSLTIQCQVDSQVTMMFWYRQQPGQSLTLIATANQGSEATYESGFVIDKFPISRPNLTFSTLTVSNMSPEDSSIYLCSVRRGEVIEAFFGQGTRLTVV.

This chain joins TRBV15 and TRBJ2-1, with D perhaps assigned TRBD1 or TRBD2 (5 bases each). Trimming cost V 0 bases and J 7 bases, with 13 bases left between them. The CDR3 is made up of 15 amino acids. Germline CDR1 is LNHNV and CDR2 is YYDKDF (reference sequence). In nucleotides, the CDR3 is TGTGCCACCAGCAGAGATGGGGTTTGGGGGAATGAGCAGTTCTTC. As protein: CATSRDGVWGNEQFF.

This clonotype has a handful of counts. The J gene is TRBJ2-7, the V gene TRBV4-1; 9 bases agree with TRBD2. The CDR3 has 16 residues. Trimming removed 3 bases from V and 3 bases from J; junction bases left unmatched: 9. The V gene's germline CDR1 is MGHRA and CDR2 YSYEKL. The CDR3 region is CASSQERDSGGYEQYF. The DNA of the CDR3 is TGCGCCAGCAGCCAGGAAAGGGATAGCGGGGGCTACGAGCAGTACTTC.